This T cell receptor (beta chain) was profiled in a study of blood T cell repertoires in COVID-19. Study background: PBMCs, B-cell-depleted T cells, or T cells provided the cDNA or gDNA that made up the material.

Using immunoSEQ multiplex PCR, the repertoire was profiled, and TCRdb retains in-frame clones only, with some absent. The sample lists about 310,000 clones, roughly 89% seen once, with more than 9% in the top ten. V lost 0 bases and J lost 6; bases outside the gene matches: 15. Looked up from germline, CDR1 is MNHNS and CDR2 is SASEGT. This CDR3 is 18 amino acids long. The V call is TRBV6-1, the J call TRBJ2-7, with 9 bases lining up with TRBD1. The sequence was obtained from a woman aged 25 to 39 who had recovered from COVID-19. The sequencing input was PBMCs or T cells enriched from blood (not recorded which). DNA for the CDR3: TGTGCCAGCAGTGAAGCGCACGGGACAGGGTTGATCCGATCCGAGCAGTACTTC. Protein product: CASSEAHGTGLIRSEQYF.